This T cell receptor (beta chain) was identified during a study of blood T cell repertoires in COVID-19. Study-level information: The origin of the acute and convalescent COVID-19 samples was the United States, Italy and Spain. From T cells, B-cell-depleted T cells, or PBMCs came the material, which was cDNA or gDNA.

As originally analysed: Reference gene primer amplification yielded estimated nucleated cell counts. Measured with immunoSEQ multiplex PCR; TCRdb has only the in-frame clones, and not every one. V, J and clone size are taken as reported in that table, and D and trimming were inferred from the DNA itself. Among 120,000 or so clones, around 70% were seen once, and the ten largest hold less than 6.5%. V was pared by 3 bases and J by 2 bases, with 7 bases of the junction left unmatched. The CDR3 is 15 amino acids. Germline V gives CDR1 SGDLS, CDR2 YYNGEE. The sample was peripheral blood. J is TRBJ1-2 and V is TRBV9; 7 nucleotides line up with TRBD1. The source is a man aged 55 to 70 with acute or convalescent COVID-19. CDR3 coding DNA: TGTGCCAGCAGCGATCGTCCGACAGGGAACTATGGCTACACCTTC. This translates into CASSDRPTGNYGYTF. The whole variable domain, remainder taken from reference TRBV9 and TRBJ1-2, is DSGVTQTPKHLITATGQRVTLRCSPRSGDLSVYWYQQSLDQGLQFLIQYYNGEERAKGNILERFSAQQFPDLHSELNLSSLELGDSALYFCASSDRPTGNYGYTFGSGTRLTVV.